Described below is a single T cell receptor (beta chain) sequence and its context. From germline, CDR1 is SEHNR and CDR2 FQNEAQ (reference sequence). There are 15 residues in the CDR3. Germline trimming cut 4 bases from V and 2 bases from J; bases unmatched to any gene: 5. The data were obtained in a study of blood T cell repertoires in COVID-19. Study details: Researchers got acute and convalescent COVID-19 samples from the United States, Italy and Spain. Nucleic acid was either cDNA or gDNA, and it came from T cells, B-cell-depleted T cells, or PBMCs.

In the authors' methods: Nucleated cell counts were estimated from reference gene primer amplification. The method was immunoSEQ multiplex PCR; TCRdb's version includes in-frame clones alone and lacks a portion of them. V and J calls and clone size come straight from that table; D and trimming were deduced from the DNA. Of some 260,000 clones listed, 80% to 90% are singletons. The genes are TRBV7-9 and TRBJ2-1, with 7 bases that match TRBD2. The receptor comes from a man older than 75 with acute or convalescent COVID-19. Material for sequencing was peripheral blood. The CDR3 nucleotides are TGTGCCAGCAGCTCCCAGGGAGGGACCTACAATGAGCAGTTCTTC. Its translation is CASSSQGGTYNEQFF.